These 19 T cell receptor beta chains were all obtained from the same sample, sequenced in a study of graft-versus-host responses after intestinal transplantation. The data were produced by immunoSEQ multiplex PCR, yet TCRdb's version contains in-frame clones alone and is incomplete. This table has about 24,000 clones, roughly 85% appearing once. Sequencing used PBMCs, obtained approximately 450 days after intestinal transplant. These receptors were taken from a human patient who received an intestinal transplant, so some T cells may come from the graft donor.

V gene TRBV14 combines with J gene TRBJ1-1; D remains ambiguous. CDR3 size: 15 residues. The V end was cut by 1 base, the J end by 1 base, with 10 bases between. The germline CDR1 and CDR2 sequences are SGHDN and FVKESK. CDR3 in DNA: TGTGCCAGCAGCCAAGTAGATCAACAGAACACTGAAGCTTTCTTT. Protein sequence: CASSQVDQQNTEAFF.

The rearrangement links TRBV27 to TRBJ1-3; 8 bases map to TRBD1. V shed 5 bases, J shed 4 bases, and the junction held 7 bases outside the gene matches. CDR3 length: 15 residues. Germline CDR1 and CDR2: MNHEY and SMNVEV (reference sequence). CDR3 sequence reads: CASSARGPSGNTIYF. The CDR3, as DNA: TGTGCCAGCAGTGCCAGGGGGCCATCAGGAAACACCATATATTTT.

The V gene is TRBV5-4, the J gene TRBJ2-7, with 7 positions matching TRBD1. Trimming removed 4 bases from V and 0 bases from J; junction bases left unmatched: 7. This CDR3 is built from 15 residues. CDR1 is SGHNT and CDR2 is YYREEE in the germline V gene (reference sequence). CDR3 in DNA: TGTGCCAGCAGCAAACGGACAGGTAGCTCCTACGAGCAGTACTTC. This gives the protein CASSKRTGSSYEQYF.

The chain is built from TRBV30 and TRBJ2-5; possible D gene TRBD2, 7 bases. The CDR3 covers 14 residues. Germline-derived CDR1 and CDR2 are GTSNPN and SVGIG (reference sequence). With 3 bases removed from V and 0 bases from J, the gap between germline ends came to 11 bases. In nucleotides, the CDR3 is TGTGCCTGGAGCGAGGGGGGGAACCAAGAGACCCAGTACTTC. This translates into CAWSEGGNQETQYF. Full variable domain (outside the CDR3, taken from reference TRBV30 and TRBJ2-5): SQTIHQWPATLVQPVGSPLSLECTVEGTSNPNLYWYRQAAGRGLQLLFYSVGIGQISSEVPQNLSASRPQDRQFILSSKKLLLSDSGFYLCAWSEGGNQETQYFGPGTRLLVL.

The V and J genes are TRBV4-1 and TRBJ1-6, with D unclear. Trimming took off 0 bases at V and 14 bases at J, with 8 bases between the two ends. This CDR3 has 12 amino acids. Germline V gives CDR1 MGHRA, CDR2 YSYEKL. This CDR3 is CASSQDRVTLHF. The CDR3 region has the DNA TGCGCCAGCAGCCAAGATCGGGTCACCCTCCACTTT.

CDR3 sequence: CASSFGTGEQYF. The DNA for the CDR3 is TGTGCCAGCAGTTTCGGGACAGGCGAGCAGTACTTC. The rearrangement joins TRBV6-5 to TRBJ2-7; 8 bases are a match to TRBD1. The junction had 2 bases not matched to a gene; V was cut back by 4 bases and J by 6 bases. The germline V gene encodes CDR1 MNHEY and CDR2 SVGAGI. The CDR3 is 12 amino acids.

This chain uses TRBV4-2 with TRBJ1-1; D might be TRBD1 (6 bases). This CDR3 has 14 amino acids. V lost 0 bases to trimming and J lost 8 bases, with 13 bases between them. CDR1 and CDR2 (germline): LGHNA, YNFKEQ. For the CDR3, the DNA is TGTGCCAGCAGCCAAGATTTGCGACAGGACGAAGCTTTCTTT. Translated: CASSQDLRQDEAFF.

CDR3 sequence reads: CAWSVPLPRANVLTF. The CDR3 coding sequence is TGTGCCTGGAGTGTCCCCCTGCCGCGGGCCAACGTCCTGACTTTC. This rearrangement joins TRBV30 to TRBJ2-6, with no clear D. CDR3 length equals 15 residues. Trimming pared 0 bases from V and 5 bases from J, leaving 11 bases between. Germline loops: CDR1 GTSNPN, CDR2 SVGIG (reference sequence).

This clone appeared a few times. This chain links TRBV4-1 with TRBJ2-5; 9 bases align to TRBD2. This CDR3 is 16 amino acids long. Germline V gene sequence: CDR1 MGHRA, CDR2 YSYEKL. V lost 4 bases, J lost 4 bases, and 10 bases stayed unmatched. In DNA, the CDR3 is TGCGCCAGCAGCCCCCATATAACTAGCGGGCTAGAGACCCAGTACTTC. Amino acid sequence: CASSPHITSGLETQYF.

CDR3 DNA sequence: TGTGCCAGCAGTGGAGATCCAGGACAAGAGACCCAGTACTTC. This gives the protein CASSGDPGQETQYF. The gene calls are TRBV9 and TRBJ2-5; D unclear. This CDR3 has 14 amino acids. Germline V gives CDR1 SGDLS, CDR2 YYNGEE. V gave up 5 bases and J gave up 2 bases, with 13 bases separating them.

This chain joins TRBV27 and TRBJ2-4; the D is unclear. Germline-derived CDR1 and CDR2 are MNHEY and SMNVEV (reference sequence). Deletions cut 3 bases from V and 1 base from J, with 10 bases between. The CDR3 spans 15 residues. The CDR3 spells CASSLNFVAKNIQYF. The CDR3 DNA follows: TGTGCCAGCAGTTTGAATTTTGTCGCCAAAAACATTCAGTACTTC.

The J gene is TRBJ2-3, the V gene TRBV14, with D perhaps TRBD2 (5 bases). The germline V gene has CDR1 SGHDN and CDR2 FVKESK. The CDR3 is 14 amino acids. The V end was cut by 1 base, the J end by 0 bases, with 5 bases between. This CDR3 reads CASSQVASTDTQYF. The CDR3 coding sequence is TGTGCCAGCAGCCAAGTAGCGAGCACAGATACGCAGTATTTT. The full variable domain, with the rest looked up from reference TRBV14 and TRBJ2-3, is EAGVTQFPSHSVIEKGQTVTLRCDPISGHDNLYWYRRVMGKEIKFLLHFVKESKQDESGMPNNRFLAERTGGTYSTLKVQPAELEDSGVYFCASSQVASTDTQYFGPGTRLTVL.

This clone occurred once. The V call is TRBV21-1, the J call TRBJ2-2. TRBV21-1 is noted as a pseudogene. The CDR3 is made up of 15 amino acids. The CDR3 loop reads CASSKVREGTGELFF. For the CDR3, the DNA is TGTGCCAGCAGCAAAGTAAGGGAAGGCACCGGGGAGCTGTTTTTT.

In DNA form, the CDR3 reads TGTGCCAGCAGTGAAAGTTTTGTAAGCGGGCGGGATACGCAGTATTTT. Its translation is CASSESFVSGRDTQYF. This chain links TRBV6-4 with TRBJ2-3; D possibly corresponds to TRBD2 (6 bases). Germline lookup yields CDR1 MRHNA and CDR2 SNTAGT. Trimming cost V 3 bases and J 6 bases, with 19 bases left between them. The CDR3 totals 16 residues.

CDR3 coding DNA: TGTGCCAGCAGCTTAGAGCTAGCGGACACAGATACGCAGTATTTT. Translation gives CASSLELADTDTQYF. This chain joins TRBV7-9 and TRBJ2-3; TRBD2 matches 7 bases. The CDR3 covers 15 residues. V shed 1 base and J 2 bases; nucleotides not matched to a gene: 3. Germline values: CDR1 SEHNR, CDR2 FQNEAQ (reference sequence).

This chain links TRBV6-1 with TRBJ1-5, with 7 bases fitting TRBD1. CDR1 MNHNS and CDR2 SASEGT come from the germline V gene. V was clipped by 6 bases and J by 4 bases; unmatched bases: 6. This CDR3 is built from 14 residues. CDR3 protein: CASRGQALNQPQHF. The CDR3 DNA is TGTGCCAGCAGAGGACAGGCCTTGAATCAGCCCCAGCATTTT.

This chain connects TRBV7-3 to TRBJ2-7, with TRBD1 matching over 7 bases. Unmatched junction bases numbered 6, after V lost 4 bases and J lost 6 bases. This CDR3 has 13 amino acids. Germline V lookup: CDR1 SGHTA, CDR2 FQGTGA. The chain's CDR3 is CASSSRQGSEQYF. The CDR3 region has the DNA TGTGCCAGCAGCTCTCGACAGGGCTCCGAGCAGTACTTC.

The chain has TRBV18 and TRBJ1-4; TRBD1 might be the D (6 bases). Trimming stripped 2 bases from V and 8 bases from J, with 15 bases between. The CDR3 covers 15 residues. Germline V lookup: CDR1 KGHSH, CDR2 LQKENI. CDR3 amino acids: CASSPVGLGAEKLFF. The DNA for the CDR3 is TGTGCCAGCTCACCAGTCGGTCTGGGGGCCGAAAAACTGTTTTTT.

The chain carries TRBV6-6 and TRBJ1-1; D might be TRBD1 (5 bases). The CDR3 is 14 amino acids. The germline gives CDR1 MNHNY, CDR2 SVGAGI (reference sequence). Trimming stripped 7 bases from V and 4 bases from J, with 16 bases between. CDR3 nucleotide sequence: TGTGCCAGCAAACTATCAGGGACGGGCACTGAAGCTTTCTTT. The encoded protein is CASKLSGTGTEAFF.